The entry that follows covers one T cell receptor (beta chain) sequence. A much larger clone sits a single nucleotide away, making a read error possible. The data are from a study of blood T cells in healthy people across ages. A second PCR, run for roughly 7 to 12 cycles, used a sample-barcoded 5' primer plus a J-beta primer mix. Each CDR3 protein is one row after TCRdb ran MiXCR on the 5' RACE reads. The table includes about 840,000 distinct CDR3 sequences, 25% to 30% detected once. CDR3 length equals 14 residues. CDR1 MNHEY and CDR2 SMNVEV come from the germline V gene (reference sequence). These data were also reused for a study on T cells of mothers and their children.

V and J are TRBV27 and TRBJ1-2; D remains ambiguous. This receptor was obtained from a woman aged 35 to 49 in good health. The sequencing input was blood. CDR3 sequence (DNA): TGTGCCAGCAGTTCGGAGGGAAGAGGTAGTGGCTTCACCTTC. It yields the protein CASSSEGRGSGFTF.